This TCR beta chain appears in the sequencing data of a study of blood T cell repertoires in COVID-19. As for the study in general: Acute and convalescent COVID-19 samples came from the United States, Italy and Spain. Sources were T cells, B-cell-depleted T cells, or PBMCs; the material itself was cDNA or gDNA.

Profiled with immunoSEQ multiplex PCR; TCRdb holds only in-frame clones, not every one. This sample carries some 260,000 clones, roughly 80% of them seen once, and the ten largest clones take 8.9%. The germline gives CDR1 SGHDN, CDR2 FVKESK. V dropped 0 bases and J dropped 3 bases, with 33 bases sitting between them. CDR3 length equals 22 residues. This clone has only a few counts. The specimen sequenced was peripheral blood. V and J are TRBV14 and TRBJ2-7; TRBD2 might be the D (7 bases). This TCR came from a man aged 80 or over with acute or convalescent COVID-19. The CDR3 here is CASSQEGGGPLLSGRPGYEQYF. The CDR3 DNA sequence: TGTGCCAGCAGCCAAGAAGGGGGGGGGCCCCTCTTAAGTGGGAGGCCTGGCTACGAGCAGTACTTC.